This T cell receptor beta chain was retrieved from a study of blood T cell repertoires in COVID-19 (dated by TCRdb to 2020 to 2021). For the wider study: Collaborator samples came from the United States, Italy and Spain and covered acute and convalescent phases of COVID-19. The material from the prospective study consisted of cDNA or gDNA derived from T cells, B-cell-depleted T cells, or PBMCs. Subjects who had been exposed to COVID-19, were actively infected with it, or had recovered from it provided the deeply sampled blood TCRbeta repertoires that made up the dataset. The repertoires were released in a freely available public database meant as a resource for research on the immune response to SARS-CoV-2. Samples were obtained from the ongoing ImmuneRACE study (first 160 participants) and from about 1,300 subjects provided by 6 global collaborators. A de-identified subject ID, COVID-19 status, age in years and sex were almost always included in the sample metadata. Where available, HLA class I and class II types were obtained from metadata supplied by the sample provider rather than from assay-based typing.

Results the study describes overall, beyond this receptor: How much clinical and demographic metadata was included differed by source and by participant, and the metadata was provided uncurated.

The germline V gene encodes CDR1 KGHDR and CDR2 SFDVKD. V has 9 bases trimmed and J has 1 base trimmed; junction bases matching no gene number 1. The CDR3 goes from the cysteine to the phenylalanine over 12 residues. The CDR3 DNA has 36 bases and is translated from base 1. TCRbeta CDR3 regions were amplified from genomic DNA by means of the immunoSEQ Assay, a bias-controlled multiplex PCR. Per the source publication's procedure: The number of nucleated cells in each sample was estimated by amplification of reference gene primers within the assay. To quantify the absolute abundance of each unique TCRbeta CDR3 rearrangement, sequence reads were collapsed and filtered. Productive Simpson clonality was computed per sample as the square root of Simpson's diversity index over productive rearrangements. TCRdb holds this immuneACCESS table with in-frame rearrangements only. Some clones are missing; in checked studies, unresolved V genes explain under half, and the rest has no known cause. The V and J calls and the clone size are those of that table, but D and trimming were determined from the DNA. The sample table contains around 230,000 clones; only one count was recorded for roughly nine tenths of them. The ten largest clones represent 3.5% to 4.5% of the sample.

Details on this clone: The specificity of this receptor is unknown. Base qualities are not recorded, but no much larger clone differs from it by a single base.

Participants in the prospective study were aged roughly 18 to 100 years, lived in over 20 United States geographic areas, and enrolled through a virtual design. Cohort assignment in the prospective study relied on participant-reported clinical history from a screening survey and a study questionnaire. Mobile phlebotomists in the prospective study collected whole blood, serum and a nasopharyngeal or oropharyngeal swab from every participant. Additional blood draws and questionnaires over an approximately 2-month period could optionally be provided by prospective study participants. Prospective study blood samples were shipped either frozen or at room temperature before DNA extraction.

The chain joins TRBV24-1 to TRBJ1-1; 7 bases in the junction line up with TRBD1. The TCR was taken from a woman aged 30 to 39 with acute COVID-19. Material for sequencing was PBMCs or T cells enriched from blood (not recorded which). The sequenced DNA is TGTGCCACCCAGGGGGAGAACACTGAAGCTTTCTTT. This translates into CATQGENTEAFF.